This T cell receptor (beta chain) is from a study of cytomegalovirus exposure and HLA in healthy donors. Study overall: Around 80 million unique TCR sequences came from HLA-typed donors in an early release.

Germline V gene sequence: CDR1 LGHNA, CDR2 YSLEER. Deletions cut 1 base from V and 4 bases from J, with 13 bases between. The CDR3 is 16 amino acids. Points from the study as a whole: Some V segments, including TRBV6-2 and TRBV6-3, were excluded as indistinguishable. It was reportedly the case that the classifier diagnosed cytomegalovirus status with high specificity and sensitivity. Follow-up analysis later connected one missense variant in DCLRE1C with trimming of TCR beta V- and J-genes.

The PCR employed 60 Vbeta primers together with 13 Jbeta primers. Clones were sequenced by immunoSEQ multiplex PCR, and TCRdb holds only the in-frame ones, with some missing. The data contain 130,000 or so clones, approximately 9% of them singletons. This clone was recorded a few times. Its antigen is unknown. The chain combines TRBV4-3 with TRBJ1-4, with D unclear. The TCR originated in a woman aged 40 to 50 in good health and CMV-seropositive. The sequencing sample was made of PBMCs. CDR3: CASSQGGLHRNEKLFF. CDR3 nucleotide sequence: TGCGCCAGCAGCCAAGGAGGTTTGCACCGTAATGAAAAACTGTTTTTT.